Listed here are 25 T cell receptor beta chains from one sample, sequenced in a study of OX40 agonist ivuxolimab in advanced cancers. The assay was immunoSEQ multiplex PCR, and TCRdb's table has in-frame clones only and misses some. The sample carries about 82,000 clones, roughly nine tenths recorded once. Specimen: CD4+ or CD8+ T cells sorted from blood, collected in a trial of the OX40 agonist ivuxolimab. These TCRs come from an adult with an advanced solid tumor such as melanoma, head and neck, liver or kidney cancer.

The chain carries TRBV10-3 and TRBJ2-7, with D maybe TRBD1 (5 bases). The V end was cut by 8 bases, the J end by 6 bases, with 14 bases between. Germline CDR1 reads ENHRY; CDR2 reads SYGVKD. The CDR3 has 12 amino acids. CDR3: CAIAAGLSEQYF. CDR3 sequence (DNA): TGTGCCATCGCGGCAGGGCTCAGCGAGCAGTACTTC.

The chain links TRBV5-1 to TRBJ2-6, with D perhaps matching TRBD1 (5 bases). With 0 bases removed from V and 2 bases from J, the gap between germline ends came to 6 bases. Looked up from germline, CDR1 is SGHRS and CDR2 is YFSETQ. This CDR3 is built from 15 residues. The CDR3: CASSLEGAGANVLTF. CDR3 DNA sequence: TGCGCCAGCAGCTTGGAAGGGGCTGGGGCCAACGTCCTGACTTTC. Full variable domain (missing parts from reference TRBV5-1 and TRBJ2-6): KAGVTQTPRYLIKTRGQQVTLSCSPISGHRSVSWYQQTPGQGLQFLFEYFSETQRNKGNFPGRFSGRQFSNSRSEMNVSTLELGDSALYLCASSLEGAGANVLTFGAGSRLTVL.

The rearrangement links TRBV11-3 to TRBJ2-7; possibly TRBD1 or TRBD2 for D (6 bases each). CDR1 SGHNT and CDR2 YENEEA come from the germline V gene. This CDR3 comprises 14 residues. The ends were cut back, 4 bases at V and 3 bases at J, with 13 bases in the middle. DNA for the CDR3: TGTGCCAGCAGCTACGGGGGCAGCAGCTACGAGCAGTACTTC. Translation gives CASSYGGSSYEQYF.

Here the CDR3 DNA reads TGTGCCAGCAGCTCCCCTCAGACAGCGACCTCCTACGAGCAGTACTTC. This gives the protein CASSSPQTATSYEQYF. This chain uses TRBV28 with TRBJ2-7; tentative D call: TRBD1 (5 bases). Trimming shortened V by 6 bases and J by 0 bases, and 18 bases separated the two germline ends. The V gene's germline CDR1 is MDHEN and CDR2 SYDVKM. This CDR3 comprises 16 residues.

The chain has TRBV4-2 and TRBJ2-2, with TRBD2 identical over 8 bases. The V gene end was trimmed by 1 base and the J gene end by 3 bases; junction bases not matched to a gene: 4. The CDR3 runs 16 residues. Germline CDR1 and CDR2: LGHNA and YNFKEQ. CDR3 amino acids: CASSQGEAGDTGELFF. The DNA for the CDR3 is TGTGCCAGCAGCCAAGGAGAAGCGGGAGACACCGGGGAGCTGTTTTTT.

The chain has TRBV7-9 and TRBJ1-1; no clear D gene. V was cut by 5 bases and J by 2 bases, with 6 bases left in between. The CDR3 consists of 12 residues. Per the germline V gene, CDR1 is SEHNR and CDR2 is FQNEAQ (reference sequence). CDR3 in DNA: TGTGCCAGCAGCAAATCAAACACTGAAGCTTTCTTT. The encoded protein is CASSKSNTEAFF.

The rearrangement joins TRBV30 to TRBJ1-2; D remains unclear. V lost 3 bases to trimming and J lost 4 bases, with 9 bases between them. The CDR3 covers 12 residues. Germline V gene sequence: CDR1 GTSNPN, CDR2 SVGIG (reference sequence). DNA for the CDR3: TGTGCCTGGAGAGGAGATTCCTATGGCTACACCTTC. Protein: CAWRGDSYGYTF.

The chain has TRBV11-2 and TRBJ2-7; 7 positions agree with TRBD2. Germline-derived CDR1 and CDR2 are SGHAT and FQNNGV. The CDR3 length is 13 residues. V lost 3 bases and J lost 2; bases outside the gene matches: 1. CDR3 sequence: CASSFAGAYEQYF. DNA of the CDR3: TGTGCCAGCAGCTTTGCGGGGGCCTACGAGCAGTACTTC.

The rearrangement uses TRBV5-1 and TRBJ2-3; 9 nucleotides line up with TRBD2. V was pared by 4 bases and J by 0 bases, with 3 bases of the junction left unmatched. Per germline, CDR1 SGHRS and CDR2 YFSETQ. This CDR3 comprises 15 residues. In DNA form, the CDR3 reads TGCGCCAGCAGCAATAGCGGGAGAAGCACAGATACGCAGTATTTT. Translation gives CASSNSGRSTDTQYF.

CDR3 amino acids: CASSLVPAGYEETQYF. In DNA form, the CDR3 reads TGTGCCAGCAGCTTGGTACCGGCAGGGTACGAAGAGACCCAGTACTTC. J is TRBJ2-5 and V is TRBV7-6; perhaps TRBD1 as D (5 bases). Germline CDR1 is SGHVS and CDR2 is FNYEAQ. The V and J ends lost 3 bases and 3 bases respectively, with 17 bases between them. This CDR3 contains 16 residues.

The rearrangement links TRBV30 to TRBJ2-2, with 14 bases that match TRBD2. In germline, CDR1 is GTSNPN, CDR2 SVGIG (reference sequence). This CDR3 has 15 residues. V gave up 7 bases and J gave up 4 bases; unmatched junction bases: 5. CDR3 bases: TGTGCCTTCCGGGGACTAGCGGGAGTCACCGGGGAGCTGTTTTTT. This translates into CAFRGLAGVTGELFF.

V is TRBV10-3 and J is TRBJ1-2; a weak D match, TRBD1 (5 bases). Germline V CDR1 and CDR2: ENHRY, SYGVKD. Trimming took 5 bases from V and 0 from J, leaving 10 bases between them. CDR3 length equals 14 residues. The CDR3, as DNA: TGTGCCATCAGTACGGGGGTCACTAACTATGGCTACACCTTC. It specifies CAISTGVTNYGYTF.

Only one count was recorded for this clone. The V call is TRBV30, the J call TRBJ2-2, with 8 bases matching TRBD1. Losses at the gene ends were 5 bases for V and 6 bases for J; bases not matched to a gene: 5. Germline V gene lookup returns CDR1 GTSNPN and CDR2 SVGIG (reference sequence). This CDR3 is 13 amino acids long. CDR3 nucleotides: TGTGCCTGGGTGGACAGGGCCGCCGGGGAGCTGTTTTTT. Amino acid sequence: CAWVDRAAGELFF.

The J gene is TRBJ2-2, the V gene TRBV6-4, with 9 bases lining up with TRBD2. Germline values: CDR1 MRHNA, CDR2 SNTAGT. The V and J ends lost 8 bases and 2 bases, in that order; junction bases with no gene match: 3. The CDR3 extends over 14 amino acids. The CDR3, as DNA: TGTGCCAGCGCGACTAGCGGTAACACCGGGGAGCTGTTTTTT. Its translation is CASATSGNTGELFF.

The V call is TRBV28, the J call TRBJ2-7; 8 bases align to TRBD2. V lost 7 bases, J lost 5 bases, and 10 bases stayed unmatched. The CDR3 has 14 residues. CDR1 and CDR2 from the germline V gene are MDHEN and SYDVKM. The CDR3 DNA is TGTGCCAGCACCAAGAGAGCGGGAGCAGACGAGCAGTACTTC. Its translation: CASTKRAGADEQYF.

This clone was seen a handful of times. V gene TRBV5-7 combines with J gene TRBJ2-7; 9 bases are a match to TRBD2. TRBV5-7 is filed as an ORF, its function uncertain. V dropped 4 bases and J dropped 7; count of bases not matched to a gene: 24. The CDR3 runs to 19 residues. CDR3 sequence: CASSPGAVAGAPGRWEQYF. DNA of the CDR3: TGTGCCAGCAGCCCCGGTGCGGTAGCGGGAGCCCCGGGGAGATGGGAGCAGTACTTC.

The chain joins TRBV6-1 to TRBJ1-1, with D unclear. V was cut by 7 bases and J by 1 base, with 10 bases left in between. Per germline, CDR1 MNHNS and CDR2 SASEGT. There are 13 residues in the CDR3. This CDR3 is CASTSWANTEAFF. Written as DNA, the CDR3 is TGTGCCAGCACCTCGTGGGCGAACACTGAAGCTTTCTTT.

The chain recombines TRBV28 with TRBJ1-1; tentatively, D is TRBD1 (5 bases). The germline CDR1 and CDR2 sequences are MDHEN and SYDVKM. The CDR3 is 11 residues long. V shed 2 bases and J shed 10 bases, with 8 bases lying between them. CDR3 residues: CASSLVGGAFF. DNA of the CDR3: TGTGCCAGCAGTTTAGTGGGGGGAGCTTTCTTT.

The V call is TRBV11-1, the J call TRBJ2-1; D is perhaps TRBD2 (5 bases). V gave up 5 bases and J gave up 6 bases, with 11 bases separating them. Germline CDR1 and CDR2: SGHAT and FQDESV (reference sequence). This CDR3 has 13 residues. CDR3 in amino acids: CASSLRGVNEQFF. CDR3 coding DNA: TGTGCCAGCAGCCTACGGGGTGTCAATGAGCAGTTCTTC.

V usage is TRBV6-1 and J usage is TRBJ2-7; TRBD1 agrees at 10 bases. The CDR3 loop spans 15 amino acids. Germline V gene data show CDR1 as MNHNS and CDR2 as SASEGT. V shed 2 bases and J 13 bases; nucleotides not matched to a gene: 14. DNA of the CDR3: TGTGCCAGCAGTGAATTAGACAGGGGGCTTCAGTCTCCCTACTTC. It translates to CASSELDRGLQSPYF.

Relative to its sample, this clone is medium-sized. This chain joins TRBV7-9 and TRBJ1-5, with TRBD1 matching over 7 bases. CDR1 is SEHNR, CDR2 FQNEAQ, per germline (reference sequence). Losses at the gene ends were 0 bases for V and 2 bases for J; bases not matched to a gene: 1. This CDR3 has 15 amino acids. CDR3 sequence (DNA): TGTGCCAGCAGCTTAGCCGGGACAGGCAATCAGCCCCAGCATTTT. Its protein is CASSLAGTGNQPQHF.

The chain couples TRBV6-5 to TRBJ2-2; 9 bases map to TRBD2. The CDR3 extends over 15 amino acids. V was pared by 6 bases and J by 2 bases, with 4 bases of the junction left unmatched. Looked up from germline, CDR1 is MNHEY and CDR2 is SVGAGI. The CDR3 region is CASRISGSNTGELFF. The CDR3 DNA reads TGTGCCAGCAGGATTAGCGGGAGCAACACCGGGGAGCTGTTTTTT.

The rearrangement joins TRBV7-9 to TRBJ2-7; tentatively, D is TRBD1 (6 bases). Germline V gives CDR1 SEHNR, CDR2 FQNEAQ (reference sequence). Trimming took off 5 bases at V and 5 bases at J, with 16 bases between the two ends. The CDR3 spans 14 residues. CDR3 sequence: CASSTGTAPDEQYF. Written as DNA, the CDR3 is TGTGCCAGCAGCACAGGGACGGCGCCTGACGAGCAGTACTTC.

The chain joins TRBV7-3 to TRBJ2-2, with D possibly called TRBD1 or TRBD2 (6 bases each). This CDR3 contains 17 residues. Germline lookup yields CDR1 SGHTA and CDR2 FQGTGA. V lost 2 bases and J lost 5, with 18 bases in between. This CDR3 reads CASSLLTQGRGTGELFF. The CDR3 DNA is TGTGCCAGCAGCTTATTGACCCAGGGGCGGGGAACCGGGGAGCTGTTTTTT.

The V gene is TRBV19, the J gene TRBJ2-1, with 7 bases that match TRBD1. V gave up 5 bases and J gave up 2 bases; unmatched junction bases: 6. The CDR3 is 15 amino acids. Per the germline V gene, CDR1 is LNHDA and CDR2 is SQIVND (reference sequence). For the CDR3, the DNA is TGTGCCAGTAGTGGAACAGGGGTTGCCTACAATGAGCAGTTCTTC. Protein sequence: CASSGTGVAYNEQFF.